Below are 23 T cell receptor beta chains sequenced from a single sample in a study of monozygotic twins with inflammatory bowel disease. From the 5' RACE reads, TCRdb lists one entry per CDR3 protein and no DNA. The specimen's table records 300,000 to 350,000 distinct CDR3 sequences. The specimen sequenced was blood. The receptor set was obtained from a human donor with ulcerative colitis or Crohn's disease, or a healthy co-twin of an affected twin (not recorded which).

The rearrangement joins TRBV30 to TRBJ2-7; TCRdb's D gene call, TRBD2, goes unchecked for lack of DNA. Germline loops: CDR1 GTSNPN, CDR2 SVGIG (reference sequence). CDR3 size: 17 residues. The chain's CDR3 is CAWSATSFGLRNREQYF.

V gene TRBV20-1 combines with J gene TRBJ2-7; TCRdb's assignment of TRBD2 cannot be checked, as there is no DNA. The CDR3 runs 14 residues. CDR1 is DFQATT and CDR2 is SNEGSKA in the germline V gene (reference sequence). CDR3 region: CSARPGTRHYEQYF.

The genes are TRBV7-2 and TRBJ1-1; TCRdb's D gene call, TRBD1, goes unchecked for lack of DNA. The CDR3 runs 14 residues. CDR1 is SGHTA and CDR2 is FQGNSA in the germline V gene. The CDR3 sequence: CASSLIPGVTEAFF.

The chain combines TRBV5-1 with TRBJ2-3; lacking DNA, the TRBD1 call made by TCRdb goes unchecked. Germline CDR1 is SGHRS and CDR2 is YFSETQ. The CDR3 consists of 16 residues. The chain's CDR3 is CASSLIPGSGTDTQYF.

The V call is TRBV5-1, the J call TRBJ1-1; the D call from TCRdb, TRBD1, cannot be confirmed without DNA. Germline loops: CDR1 SGHRS, CDR2 YFSETQ. The CDR3 sequence is 16 residues long. This chain's CDR3 is CASSLGTGSMNTEAFF.

V and J are TRBV30 and TRBJ2-1; there is no DNA to check the TCRdb D call of TRBD1. In germline, CDR1 is GTSNPN, CDR2 SVGIG (reference sequence). The CDR3 sequence is 15 residues long. This chain's CDR3 is CAWSANRGWYNEQFF.

V is TRBV19 and J is TRBJ1-5; TCRdb selects TRBD1, and the lack of DNA leaves this call unchecked. The CDR3 has 15 amino acids. CDR1 LNHDA and CDR2 SQIVND come from the germline V gene (reference sequence). The CDR3 sequence is CASSMGTGGHQPQHF.

This sequence joins TRBV12-3 or TRBV12-4 and TRBJ2-1; the D gene TCRdb calls, TRBD1, cannot be checked with no DNA. CDR3 length equals 16 residues. CDR3 protein: CASSLDQGFSYNEQFF.

This chain joins TRBV12-3 or TRBV12-4 and TRBJ2-1; TCRdb indicates TRBD2, and absent DNA this call remains unverified. The CDR3 length is 14 residues. The CDR3 here is CASRIAGGGNEQFF.

V gene TRBV7-6 combines with J gene TRBJ1-1. The germline V gene has CDR1 SGHVS and CDR2 FNYEAQ. CDR3 length: 13 residues. The CDR3 region is CASSRDANTEAFF.

This CDR3 is CASSQPGQQNQPQHF. V usage is TRBV4-1 and J usage is TRBJ1-5; TCRdb outputs TRBD1, but without DNA this stays unchecked. Germline CDR1 and CDR2: MGHRA and YSYEKL. The CDR3 is 15 amino acids.

This chain joins TRBV28 and TRBJ2-1; TCRdb outputs TRBD2, but without DNA this stays unchecked. This CDR3 has 13 residues. CDR1 MDHEN and CDR2 SYDVKM come from the germline V gene. This CDR3 reads CASTEREPSEQFF.

V gene TRBV10-3 combines with J gene TRBJ2-3; TCRdb names TRBD2, which stays unverified in the absence of DNA. Germline CDR1 reads ENHRY; CDR2 reads SYGVKD. This CDR3 has 14 amino acids. The CDR3 protein is CAIRGDYAADTQYF.

The genes are TRBV7-2 and TRBJ2-7. Germline V gene lookup returns CDR1 SGHTA and CDR2 FQGNSA. This CDR3 region has 15 residues. The CDR3 protein is CASSFLAEGSYEQYF.

The chain employs TRBV5-1 and TRBJ2-3; the TCRdb D gene call, TRBD2, has no DNA to confirm it. Per the germline V gene, CDR1 is SGHRS and CDR2 is YFSETQ. The CDR3 extends over 16 amino acids. The CDR3 loop is CASSSDSGGPVDTQYF.

This chain joins TRBV29-1 and TRBJ1-4; no DNA is available, so the TRBD1 call from TCRdb remains unchecked. The CDR3 covers 14 residues. Germline assignment: CDR1 SQVTM and CDR2 ANQGSEA. The CDR3 reads CSVAPTGGFEKLFF.

This rearrangement joins TRBV4-1 to TRBJ1-3. Per the germline V gene, CDR1 is MGHRA and CDR2 is YSYEKL. This CDR3 comprises 17 residues. The CDR3 reads CASSQVGLEASGNTIYF.

The chain is built from TRBV3-1 and TRBJ2-4; TCRdb names TRBD2, which stays unverified in the absence of DNA. This CDR3 region has 17 residues. The germline V gene has CDR1 LGHDT and CDR2 YNNKEL (reference sequence). The CDR3 is CASSHLGGGHAKDIQYF.

The chain couples TRBV4-1 to TRBJ2-5; TCRdb picks TRBD2, but there is no DNA to check that call. Per the germline V gene, CDR1 is MGHRA and CDR2 is YSYEKL. CDR3 size: 15 residues. The CDR3 sequence is CASSQVTSGRETQYF.

The rearrangement uses TRBV27 and TRBJ1-6; the TCRdb call, TRBD1, lacks DNA for checking. CDR3 size: 16 residues. CDR1 is MNHEY and CDR2 is SMNVEV in the germline V gene (reference sequence). This CDR3 is CASSPSYRGGNSPLHF.

The J gene is TRBJ2-5, the V gene TRBV2; TCRdb returns TRBD1, unconfirmable since there is no DNA. The CDR3 spans 15 residues. The germline V gene encodes CDR1 SNHLY and CDR2 FYNNEI. The CDR3 spells CASSEVSVGPETQYF.

The chain links TRBV5-1 to TRBJ2-7; TCRdb's assignment of TRBD1 cannot be checked, as there is no DNA. CDR3 length: 18 amino acids. The germline gives CDR1 SGHRS, CDR2 YFSETQ. This CDR3 is CTSSLAQSTRGRIYEQYF.

The chain carries TRBV27 and TRBJ2-7; the TCRdb call, TRBD1, lacks DNA for checking. Germline assignment: CDR1 MNHEY and CDR2 SMNVEV (reference sequence). The CDR3 extends over 15 amino acids. The CDR3 sequence is CASSLSRGVSYEQYF.